This TCR beta chain was recovered during a study of blood T cell repertoires in COVID-19 (dated by TCRdb to 2018 to 2021). About the full investigation: The collaborator samples originated in the United States, Italy and Spain and spanned the acute and convalescent phases of COVID-19. The prospective study material was composed of cDNA or gDNA derived from T cells, B-cell-depleted T cells, or PBMCs. Deeply sampled blood TCRbeta repertoires from subjects exposed to, actively infected with, or recovered from COVID-19 were included in the dataset. The repertoires were released in a freely available public database meant as a resource for research on the immune response to SARS-CoV-2. Samples were obtained from the ongoing ImmuneRACE study (first 160 participants) and from approximately 1,200 subjects provided by 6 global collaborators. Nearly every sample came with metadata listing a de-identified subject ID, COVID-19 status, age in years and sex. Where HLA class I and class II types were available, the types were taken from metadata supplied by the sample provider, not from assay-based typing.

On this clone itself: The target of this receptor is not known. Per-base qualities were not stored, and no clone one base away is much larger.

The immunoSEQ Assay, a bias-controlled multiplex PCR, was used to amplify TCRbeta CDR3 regions from genomic DNA. The paper's processing steps were these. Within the assay, amplification of reference gene primers was used to estimate how many nucleated cells each sample contained. To quantify the absolute abundance of each unique TCRbeta CDR3 rearrangement, sequence reads were collapsed and filtered. For each sample, productive Simpson clonality was calculated as the square root of Simpson's diversity index across productive rearrangements. The table comes from immuneACCESS by way of TCRdb, which keeps in-frame sequences with V and J called. Part of the clones is missing from these tables; in studies checked, under half for an unresolved V gene and the rest for unknown reasons. The V and J calls and clone size come from that table; D and trimming were worked out from the DNA. In all, the sample holds about 14,000 clones, and 65% to 85% of those were seen once. The ten top clones hold 14% of the sample.

Taken from cysteine to phenylalanine, the CDR3 has 13 residues. Of all the DNA, just the CDR3 is kept, 39 bases in frame from base 1. The V end loses 1 base and the J end loses 6 bases, and a stretch of 7 bases separates them. From the germline V gene, CDR1 is SGHTS and CDR2 is YDEGEE. Whole blood was collected in K2EDTA tubes by collaborating institutions according to the institutions' own protocols. For TCRbeta analysis, collaborator samples were shipped as frozen whole blood, as isolated PBMCs, or as DNA extracted from either sample type. What the study reported, not specific to this receptor: How much clinical and demographic metadata was included differed by source and by participant, and the metadata was provided uncurated.

The material sequenced was peripheral blood. This receptor was obtained from a human donor in a cohort sampled during active COVID-19. The sequence is built from TRBV5-8 and TRBJ2-2, with the D gene uncertain. The CDR3 loop reads CASSLLRAGELFF. The DNA sequence is given as TGTGCCAGCAGCTTGCTCCGGGCCGGGGAGCTGTTTTTT.